This TCR beta chain was sequenced for a study of T-cell reconstitution after alpha-beta-depleted transplantation in children. Findings and limits, study-wide: Several patients had high TCRbeta diversity at day 60; it came from surviving recipient T cells and thymic progenitors. T-cell numbers and diversity one year post-transplant derived largely from freshly generated T cells.

Comment on this clonotype: Its specificity is unknown.

Using unique molecular identifiers, the investigators prepared the TCRbeta library. Using its own MiXCR run on the PCR reads, TCRdb lists one record per CDR3 protein. The repertoire includes 95,000 to 120,000 distinct CDR3 sequences, 5.5% to 6.5% of them detected once, and 20% to 25% sits in the top ten. The germline V gene has CDR1 GTSNPN and CDR2 SVGIG (reference sequence). The V end lost 0 bases, the J end lost 4 bases, and 16 bases lay between the germline ends. The CDR3 is made up of 15 amino acids. The receptor was isolated from a male patient aged 2-9 years who had a stem cell transplant for acute lymphoblastic leukemia, so the T cells may come from the graft donor. The specimen comprised PBMCs, mostly from graft donor cells, sampled 360 days after TCRalphabeta/CD19-depleted stem cell transplant. The V call is TRBV30, the J call TRBJ2-7, with a possible D match to TRBD1 (5 bases). This CDR3 is CAWSVGVIALYEQYF. The DNA for the CDR3 is TGTGCCTGGAGTGTAGGGGTCATCGCCCTTTACGAGCAGTACTTC.